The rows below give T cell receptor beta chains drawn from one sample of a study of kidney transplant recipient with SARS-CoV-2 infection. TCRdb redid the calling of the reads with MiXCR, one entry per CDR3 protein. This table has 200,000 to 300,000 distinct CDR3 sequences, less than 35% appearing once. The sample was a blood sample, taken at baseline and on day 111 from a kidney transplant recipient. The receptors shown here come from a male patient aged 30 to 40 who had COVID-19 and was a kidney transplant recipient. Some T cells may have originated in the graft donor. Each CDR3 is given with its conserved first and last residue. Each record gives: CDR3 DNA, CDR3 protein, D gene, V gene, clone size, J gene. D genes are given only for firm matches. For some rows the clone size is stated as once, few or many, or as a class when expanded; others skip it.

CDR3nt: TGTGCCAGCAGCTTGGCTGGGACAGGCCTCCCGCCCCAGCATTTT; CDR3aa: CASSLAGTGLPPQHF; d_gene: TRBD1; v_gene: TRBV5-5; abundance: many; j_gene: TRBJ1-5
CDR3nt: TGCAGTGCTAGAGTAGGCGGAAGCTCCTACAATGAGCAGTTCTTC; CDR3aa: CSARVGGSSYNEQFF; d_gene: .; v_gene: TRBV20-1; abundance: .; j_gene: TRBJ2-1
CDR3nt: TGTGCCTGGATGGGGGGGGGTCCTAGTTTGAACACTGAAGCTTTCTTT; CDR3aa: CAWMGGGPSLNTEAFF; d_gene: .; v_gene: TRBV30; abundance: many; j_gene: TRBJ1-1
CDR3nt: TGCAGCGTTGATGGTGGGTCTTCCACAGATACGCAGCATTTT; CDR3aa: CSVDGGSSTDTQHF; d_gene: .; v_gene: TRBV29-1; abundance: .; j_gene: TRBJ1-5
CDR3nt: TGTGCCAGCATCGGACCCAGACAGGGAGGGCAGGACACTGAAGCTTTCTTT; CDR3aa: CASIGPRQGGQDTEAFF; d_gene: TRBD1; v_gene: TRBV25-1; abundance: many; j_gene: TRBJ1-1
CDR3nt: TGTGCCAGCAGTCTCTTGGGCCCCAACTATGGCTACACCTTC; CDR3aa: CASSLLGPNYGYTF; d_gene: .; v_gene: TRBV28; abundance: many; j_gene: TRBJ1-2
CDR3nt: TGTGCCACCAGTGATGTGGATAGCAATCAGCCCCAGCATTTT; CDR3aa: CATSDVDSNQPQHF; d_gene: .; v_gene: TRBV24-1; abundance: many; j_gene: TRBJ1-5
CDR3nt: TGTGCCAGCAGCTTAGTCGCTAATCAGCCCCAGCATTTT; CDR3aa: CASSLVANQPQHF; d_gene: .; v_gene: TRBV7-9; abundance: many; j_gene: TRBJ1-5
CDR3nt: TGTGCCAGCCCGGAATCTCATCCACGAAAGACCTATGGCTACACCTTC; CDR3aa: CASPESHPRKTYGYTF; d_gene: .; v_gene: TRBV5-8; abundance: many; j_gene: TRBJ1-2
CDR3nt: TGTGCCAGCAGCCACGGGGGTGGAGAAAATTCACCCCTCCACTTT; CDR3aa: CASSHGGGENSPLHF; d_gene: .; v_gene: TRBV7-2; abundance: many; j_gene: TRBJ1-6
CDR3nt: TGTGCCAGTACCTCCCGGGACAGGGGATACAATGAGCAGTTCTTC; CDR3aa: CASTSRDRGYNEQFF; d_gene: TRBD1; v_gene: TRBV19; abundance: many; j_gene: TRBJ2-1
CDR3nt: TGTGCCAGCAGCCAAGATTTTCTAGCGGAGGGGGGCCGGAATGAGCAGTTCTTC; CDR3aa: CASSQDFLAEGGRNEQFF; d_gene: .; v_gene: TRBV3-1; abundance: many; j_gene: TRBJ2-1
CDR3nt: TGTGCCAGCAGTTTACGGGACGGTAATTCACCCCTCCACTTT; CDR3aa: CASSLRDGNSPLHF; d_gene: .; v_gene: TRBV12-3/TRBV12-4; abundance: many; j_gene: TRBJ1-6
CDR3nt: TGTGCCAGCAGCTTGGCGGGGGGGGCTAACTATGGCTACACCTTC; CDR3aa: CASSLAGGANYGYTF; d_gene: .; v_gene: TRBV5-4; abundance: .; j_gene: TRBJ1-2
CDR3nt: TGTGCCAGCAGCTTACAGGGTTGGACTGAAGCTTTCTTT; CDR3aa: CASSLQGWTEAFF; d_gene: .; v_gene: TRBV11-2; abundance: many; j_gene: TRBJ1-1
CDR3nt: TGTGCCAGCAGTCCCGGGACGGATAATTCACCCCTCCACTTT; CDR3aa: CASSPGTDNSPLHF; d_gene: .; v_gene: TRBV6-5; abundance: many; j_gene: TRBJ1-6
CDR3nt: TGTGCCAGCAACTCCTACGTACCAGGAAAGACCTATGGCTACACCTTC; CDR3aa: CASNSYVPGKTYGYTF; d_gene: .; v_gene: TRBV5-4; abundance: many; j_gene: TRBJ1-2
CDR3nt: TGTGCCTGGAGTCCCGGGGGTTATAATTCACCCCTCCACTTT; CDR3aa: CAWSPGGYNSPLHF; d_gene: .; v_gene: TRBV30; abundance: few; j_gene: TRBJ1-6